This T cell receptor beta chain was recovered during a study of T cell responses to AZD1222 COVID-19 vaccine (dated by TCRdb to about 2021). Context from the whole study: AZD1222 recipients given second doses at about 4 weeks or at about 12 weeks were pooled, since spike-specific TCR depth and breadth were not found to differ between the two schedules. Trial participants were enrolled by age into 18-55, 56-69 and 70-plus year subgroups, with roughly 160, 29 and 62 TCR-sequenced participants respectively. TCR sequencing covered fewer than 250 trial participants: about 210 given two doses of AZD1222 and approximately 26 given two doses of MenACWY control vaccine.

Trimming leaves V shorter by 6 bases and J shorter by 9 bases, with the junction holding 5 bases beyond the gene matches. The germline V gene (reference sequence) gives CDR1 as LGHDT and CDR2 as YNNKEL. Inclusive of the bounding cysteine and phenylalanine, the CDR3 is 12 residues long. The DNA shown is the 36-base CDR3, in frame from base 1. Notes on this clone: Its antigen specificity is not known. No qualities accompany the bases; no much larger clone lies one base away.

What the work shows at the level of the full study, not this receptor alone: In the small 56-69-year group, the increase in depth fell short of significance, most likely because of low power. A significant rise in spike-specific TCR breadth and depth was observed after two AZD1222 doses relative to day 0 and relative to MenACWY recipients. The whole spike protein was spanned by vaccine-associated CD4 TCRs, and dominant responses were seen in regions 160-218 and 743-854. Participants were mostly white British and included more females than males, and it was suggested by the authors that clonal diversity may have been underestimated. Conclusions about previously exposed vaccinees are limited because only six or seven AZD1222 recipients were SARS-CoV-2 seropositive at baseline. No day 14 peak-response samples were available, so repertoires were characterized only after the peak T cell response. Reportedly, close to half of the unique spike-specific TCRs recognized epitopes lying outside the regions that are mutated in the B.1.351 and B.1.1.7 variants.

The CDR3 regions of human TCRbeta chains were analyzed by immunosequencing. For the original study's pipeline: Repertoire TCRs were matched against a reference library of SARS-CoV-2-specific TCRs generated with the MIRA antigen-specificity platform. Breadth was defined as the fraction of unique TCRs that were SARS-CoV-2-associated. Depth was defined as the fraction of total T cells that were SARS-CoV-2-associated. Using the MIRA data, every spike-specific TCR was mapped to the spike region that the TCR reacted to and assigned to either a CD4 or a CD8 class. Log10-transformed breadth and depth values were compared by one-way ANOVA with Sidak's multiple comparisons tests. TCRdb retrieved this table from immuneACCESS and kept in-frame rearrangements only. Not all clones are present; in checked studies, unresolved V genes account for under half, and no reason is known for the remainder. The V and J calls and clone size come from that table; D and trimming were worked out from the DNA. The sample has about 110,000 clones on record, roughly 88% of them singletons. The top ten clonotypes cover about 5% of the sample.

The time point label on this specimen signifies: baseline before first vaccination. Vaccinee samples came from UK trials COV001 and COV002, including a single-blind randomized controlled phase 2/3 trial of AZD1222 (ChAdOx1 nCoV-19) in healthy adults. For TCRbeta chain sequencing, PBMC samples from trial participants were taken at day 0 and at day 28 after the second dose. The receptor was derived from an adult in good health. The source material was peripheral blood, sampled on day 0 of AZD1222 vaccination. The chain was built from TRBV3-1 (or the pseudogene TRBV3-2) and TRBJ2-1; the junction holds 7 bases that match TRBD2. The sequence in DNA is TGTGCCAGCAGTTTCGGCGGGGGTGAGCAGTTCTTC. This codes for CASSFGGGEQFF.